The 30 T cell receptor beta chains below were found in one sample sequenced in a study of T cell changes during pregnancy in multiple sclerosis. Sequencing was performed with immunoSEQ multiplex PCR; in TCRdb, only in-frame clones are kept and a portion is missing. The data contain about 30,000 clones, nearly 90% of them singletons. The sequenced sample was CD4+ T cells from peripheral blood mononuclear cells, obtained in the third trimester of pregnancy. The receptors here all came from a female donor in good health, enrolled as a control in a pregnancy study.

This chain links TRBV19 with TRBJ2-1; D is perhaps TRBD2 (6 bases). Germline loops: CDR1 LNHDA, CDR2 SQIVND (reference sequence). V was shortened by 1 base and J by 2 bases, with 9 bases between the two germline ends. The CDR3 has 15 residues. CDR3 nucleotides: TGTGCCAGTAGTATAGTGGTAGCGGCCTACAATGAGCAGTTCTTC. This translates into CASSIVVAAYNEQFF.

The V gene is TRBV18, the J gene TRBJ1-5; no reliable D call. The CDR3 runs to 15 residues. The V gene lost 1 base and the J gene lost 2 bases, with 9 bases spanning the gap. Germline CDR1 and CDR2: KGHSH and LQKENI. The CDR3 here is CASSPQEVGNQPQHF. In DNA, the CDR3 is TGTGCCAGCTCACCACAGGAGGTGGGCAATCAGCCCCAGCATTTT.

This chain uses TRBV11-2 with TRBJ1-2; D may be TRBD1 (5 bases). Trimming shortened V by 0 bases and J by 8 bases, and 10 bases separated the two germline ends. Germline CDR1 and CDR2: SGHAT and FQNNGV. This CDR3 contains 13 residues. DNA for the CDR3: TGTGCCAGCAGCTTAGACAGGGATGCCGGCTACACCTTC. Its translation is CASSLDRDAGYTF.

CDR3 residues: CAMRQGAQGTEAFF. Here the CDR3 DNA reads TGTGCCATGCGACAGGGGGCGCAAGGTACTGAAGCTTTCTTT. This chain links TRBV10-3 with TRBJ1-1, with 10 bases identical to TRBD1. Germline V CDR1 and CDR2: ENHRY, SYGVKD. This CDR3 has 14 amino acids. V was pared by 9 bases and J by 5 bases, with 9 bases of the junction left unmatched.

The chain recombines TRBV6-5 with TRBJ1-2; a possible D gene is TRBD1 (5 bases). This CDR3 region has 13 residues. Trimming took 6 bases from V and 10 from J, leaving 18 bases between them. In germline, CDR1 is MNHEY, CDR2 SVGAGI. The CDR3 sequence is CASSSVVSQVYTF. Written as DNA, the CDR3 is TGTGCCAGCAGCTCCGTTGTCTCACAGGTCTACACCTTC.

The chain is built from TRBV9 and TRBJ2-2, with TRBD1 identical over 9 bases. Germline values: CDR1 SGDLS, CDR2 YYNGEE. The J segment lost 6 bases and the V segment lost 4 bases, leaving 7 bases of the junction unmatched. The CDR3 runs to 15 residues. The CDR3 DNA reads as TGTGCCAGCAGCACCCGACAGGGGGTCCCCGGGGAGCTGTTTTTT. It yields the protein CASSTRQGVPGELFF. The full variable domain, completed using reference TRBV9 and TRBJ2-2, is DSGVTQTPKHLITATGQRVTLRCSPRSGDLSVYWYQQSLDQGLQFLIQYYNGEERAKGNILERFSAQQFPDLHSELNLSSLELGDSALYFCASSTRQGVPGELFFGEGSRLTVL.

This clone was observed once. The chain employs TRBV4-3 and TRBJ2-5; tentatively, D is TRBD1 (5 bases). V dropped 4 bases and J dropped 3 bases, with 15 bases sitting between them. Germline CDR1 LGHNA, CDR2 YSLEER. The CDR3 length is 15 residues. The CDR3 here is CASSPDTSFEETQYF. The CDR3 DNA reads as TGCGCCAGCAGCCCGGACACATCCTTTGAAGAGACCCAGTACTTC.

This chain connects TRBV30 to TRBJ1-6, with 7 bases lining up with TRBD1. The CDR3 is made up of 14 amino acids. Trimming removed 4 bases from V and 9 bases from J; junction bases left unmatched: 9. Germline V gives CDR1 GTSNPN, CDR2 SVGIG (reference sequence). The CDR3 protein is CAWIGDRVSSPLHF. CDR3 DNA sequence: TGTGCCTGGATTGGCGACAGGGTGAGTTCACCCCTCCACTTT.

This clone came up a few times. This chain links TRBV4-3 with TRBJ1-1, with D hard to call. Germline CDR1 and CDR2: LGHNA and YSLEER. This CDR3 comprises 13 residues. V lost 5 bases and J lost 4, with 11 bases in between. The CDR3 sequence is CASSSLGATEAFF. For the CDR3, the DNA is TGCGCCAGCAGCTCACTAGGCGCCACTGAAGCTTTCTTT.

The chain couples TRBV20-1 to TRBJ2-3; the D is unclear. This CDR3 spans 11 amino acids. The germline V gene has CDR1 DFQATT and CDR2 SNEGSKA (reference sequence). DNA for the CDR3: TGCAGCCCCAGCGGCACAGATACGCAGTATTTT. Protein: CSPSGTDTQYF.

The chain has TRBV7-2 and TRBJ1-2; D remains unclear. Looked up from germline, CDR1 is SGHTA and CDR2 is FQGNSA. V gave up 1 base and J gave up 4 bases, with 10 bases separating them. CDR3 length: 14 amino acids. This CDR3 is CASSLGPGSYGYTF. In nucleotides, the CDR3 is TGTGCCAGCAGCTTAGGACCGGGGAGCTATGGCTACACCTTC.

The chain is built from TRBV12-5 and TRBJ2-1, with 12 bases aligning to TRBD2. The CDR3 length is 14 residues. With 9 bases clipped from V and 9 bases from J, the junction kept 9 bases outside the gene matches. Germline V CDR1 and CDR2: LGHNT, FRNRAP. This chain's CDR3 is CASRTSGRIGEQFF. The CDR3, as DNA: TGTGCTAGCCGTACTAGCGGGAGGATCGGTGAGCAGTTCTTC.

The V and J genes are TRBV21-1 and TRBJ1-4; the D call in the table, TRBD1, was not verified against the DNA. TRBV21-1 has pseudogene status. The CDR3 is 19 residues long. This CDR3 reads CASSKAQGAALVVFEKLFF. CDR3 nucleotides: TGTGCCAGCAGCAAAGCGCAGGGGGCGGCATTAGTGGTCTTTGAAAAACTGTTTTTT.

V is TRBV9 and J is TRBJ2-7; 7 bases are a match to TRBD2. Germline V gene data show CDR1 as SGDLS and CDR2 as YYNGEE. The length of the CDR3 is 14 residues. The V segment lost 0 bases and the J segment 4 bases; nucleotides outside the gene matches: 4. In DNA form, the CDR3 reads TGTGCCAGCAGCGTAGGGGAGGGGAGGTACGAGCAGTACTTC. Protein: CASSVGEGRYEQYF.

The rearrangement links TRBV11-2 to TRBJ1-2, with D tentatively TRBD1 (5 bases). This CDR3 region has 15 residues. CDR1 and CDR2 from the germline V gene are SGHAT and FQNNGV. The V end lost 3 bases, the J end lost 2 bases, and 13 bases lay between the germline ends. The CDR3 sequence is CASSLAMGGNYGYTF. As DNA, the CDR3 is TGTGCCAGCAGCTTGGCAATGGGGGGGAACTATGGCTACACCTTC. Combining the CDR3 with reference TRBV11-2 and TRBJ1-2 gives the whole variable domain EAGVAQSPRYKIIEKRQSVAFWCNPISGHATLYWYQQILGQGPKLLIQFQNNGVVDDSQLPKDRFSAERLKGVDSTLKIQPAKLEDSAVYLCASSLAMGGNYGYTFGSGTRLTVV.

The V gene is TRBV7-2, the J gene TRBJ2-3; D remains unclear. V was trimmed by 10 bases and J by 0 bases, leaving 11 bases between them. This CDR3 spans 13 amino acids. The germline gives CDR1 SGHTA, CDR2 FQGNSA. CDR3 in amino acids: CAISGTSTDTQYF. The CDR3 DNA sequence: TGTGCCATCTCAGGAACTAGCACAGATACGCAGTATTTT.

The chain uses TRBV10-3 and TRBJ2-3; weak D call: TRBD1 (5 bases). CDR3 size: 13 residues. With 10 bases removed from V and 4 bases from J, the gap between germline ends came to 15 bases. In germline, CDR1 is ENHRY, CDR2 SYGVKD. CDR3 amino acids: CASAGQPPDTQYF. The CDR3 coding sequence is TGTGCCAGCGCCGGACAACCCCCAGATACGCAGTATTTT.

J is TRBJ2-1 and V is TRBV9; perhaps TRBD2 as D (5 bases). CDR1 is SGDLS, CDR2 YYNGEE, per germline. Trimming shortened V by 4 bases and J by 8 bases, and 10 bases separated the two germline ends. CDR3 length: 12 residues. CDR3 residues: CASSYGGYEQFF. The CDR3 DNA reads TGTGCCAGCAGCTACGGCGGGTATGAGCAGTTCTTC.

This clone was observed a single time. The CDR3 region is CASSLTGLGTDTQYF. Written as DNA, the CDR3 is TGTGCCAGCAGCTTAACGGGACTTGGCACAGATACGCAGTATTTT. The J gene is TRBJ2-3, the V gene TRBV13; D possibly corresponds to TRBD2 (6 bases). Per germline, CDR1 PRHDT and CDR2 FYEKMQ (reference sequence). V was clipped by 2 bases and J by 1 base, with 10 bases between them. The CDR3 covers 15 residues.

V gene TRBV7-8 combines with J gene TRBJ1-3; D remains ambiguous. The V end was cut by 2 bases, the J end by 1 base, with 12 bases between. CDR1 is SGHVS, CDR2 FQNEAQ, per germline. CDR3 length: 16 amino acids. The CDR3 nucleotides are TGTGCCAGCAGCTTAAAGTTAGCGGGATCTGGAAACACCATATATTTT. Encoded protein: CASSLKLAGSGNTIYF. Based on the CDR3 plus reference TRBV7-8 and TRBJ1-3, the full variable domain is GAGVSQSPRYKVAKRGQDVALRCDPISGHVSLFWYQQALGQGPEFLTYFQNEAQLDKSGLPSDRFFAERPEGSVSTLKIQRTQQEDSAVYLCASSLKLAGSGNTIYFGEGSWLTVV.

Comment on this clone: At one boundary the junction diverges from the germline segment, which might be a read error. The V gene is TRBV7-7, the J gene TRBJ2-5; the match to TRBD2 covers 12 bases. Germline-derived CDR1 and CDR2 are SSHAT and FNYEAQ (reference sequence). The length of the CDR3 is 21 residues. Here the CDR3 reads CASSPNHLAGGPSSLQETQYF. The CDR3 region has the DNA TGTGCTAGCAGCCCTAACCACCTAGCGGGGGGGCCTTCGAGCCTCCAAGAGACCCAGTACTTC.

The rearrangement uses TRBV11-2 and TRBJ2-1, with 10 bases fitting TRBD2. The V and J ends lost 2 bases and 9 bases, in that order; junction bases with no gene match: 7. Germline V CDR1 and CDR2: SGHAT, FQNNGV. CDR3 length: 15 residues. The CDR3, as DNA: TGTGCCAGCAGCTTATGGGCTAGCGGGGGAGGTGAGCAGTTCTTC. Translating it yields CASSLWASGGGEQFF.

The chain employs TRBV11-2 and TRBJ1-3, with D hard to call. CDR1 is SGHAT, CDR2 FQNNGV, per germline. The V end was cut by 1 base, the J end by 0 bases, with 13 bases between. This CDR3 comprises 17 residues. The CDR3 DNA is TGTGCCAGCAGCTTAGCGGTCGCCGCTCTCTCTGGAAACACCATATATTTT. Translated: CASSLAVAALSGNTIYF.

The chain links TRBV7-7 to TRBJ2-3; 11 nucleotides align to TRBD2. This CDR3 spans 17 amino acids. Per germline, CDR1 SSHAT and CDR2 FNYEAQ (reference sequence). V lost 1 base, J lost 5 bases, and 8 bases stayed unmatched. CDR3 amino acids: CASSLGLTSGSGDTQYF. In nucleotides, the CDR3 is TGTGCCAGCAGCTTAGGCTTAACTAGCGGGAGTGGAGATACGCAGTATTTT.

The CDR3 bases are TGTGCCAGCAGCTTAGACCCCGCCAGGGGCAACTATGGCTACACCTTC. It encodes CASSLDPARGNYGYTF. V usage is TRBV11-2 and J usage is TRBJ1-2; TRBD1 might be the D (6 bases). Trimming pared 0 bases from V and 2 bases from J, leaving 13 bases between. The CDR3 runs 16 residues. Germline-derived CDR1 and CDR2 are SGHAT and FQNNGV.

The chain combines TRBV4-3 with TRBJ2-5, with TRBD1 identical over 10 bases. Trimming cost V 3 bases and J 4 bases; bases outside gene matches: 5. Germline CDR1 is LGHNA and CDR2 is YSLEER. The CDR3 has 15 residues. The CDR3 coding sequence is TGCGCCAGCAGCCAGGGACAGGGGCATATAGAGACCCAGTACTTC. Protein sequence: CASSQGQGHIETQYF.

V gene TRBV11-2 combines with J gene TRBJ1-3; 7 bases match TRBD1. The CDR3 consists of 15 residues. CDR1 and CDR2 from the germline V gene are SGHAT and FQNNGV. Germline trimming cut 5 bases from V and 5 bases from J; bases unmatched to any gene: 9. CDR3 coding DNA: TGTGCCAGCAGCCCACTTGGGACAGTAAGAAACACCATATATTTT. It is translated as CASSPLGTVRNTIYF.

V is TRBV27 and J is TRBJ1-5; D remains ambiguous. The V and J ends lost 3 bases and 1 base respectively, with 10 bases between them. There are 15 residues in the CDR3. Germline lookup yields CDR1 MNHEY and CDR2 SMNVEV (reference sequence). CDR3 DNA: TGTGCCAGCAGTTTGGCGGGTGCGAGCAATCAGCCCCAGCATTTT. It codes for CASSLAGASNQPQHF.

The chain uses TRBV18 and TRBJ2-7; D uncertain. Germline loops: CDR1 KGHSH, CDR2 LQKENI. The length of the CDR3 is 15 residues. V gave up 0 bases and J gave up 5 bases, with 14 bases separating them. The CDR3 spells CASSPPRHRSNEQYF. In DNA, the CDR3 is TGTGCCAGCTCACCACCGAGACACCGATCAAACGAGCAGTACTTC. Based on the CDR3 plus reference TRBV18 and TRBJ2-7, the full variable domain is NAGVMQNPRHLVRRRGQEARLRCSPMKGHSHVYWYRQLPEEGLKFMVYLQKENIIDESGMPKERFSAEFPKEGPSILRIQQVVRGDSAAYFCASSPPRHRSNEQYFGPGTRLTVT.

The rearrangement joins TRBV2 to TRBJ1-6, with TRBD1 identical over 8 bases. Germline assignment: CDR1 SNHLY and CDR2 FYNNEI. With V trimmed by 2 bases and J by 9 bases, 6 bases remained unmatched. The CDR3 contains 15 residues. The CDR3 nucleotides are TGTGCCAGCAGTGAACAGCAGGGGGCACGTTCACCCCTCCACTTT. Translation gives CASSEQQGARSPLHF.